The present TCR beta chain was sequenced within a study of T-cell reconstitution after alpha-beta-depleted transplantation in children. The V and J ends lost 3 bases and 6 bases respectively, with 20 bases between them. This CDR3 region has 16 residues. Germline V lookup: CDR1 DFQATT, CDR2 SNEGSKA (reference sequence). Unique molecular identifiers were incorporated when the TCRbeta library was constructed. TCRdb called the PCR reads again in MiXCR, with one record for every CDR3 protein. The sample has hundreds of thousands of distinct CDR3 sequences, approximately 10% seen once. The source of this sequence is a human donor who donated a stem cell graft to a child with acute myeloid leukemia. The chain uses TRBV20-1 and TRBJ2-2; D possibly corresponds to TRBD1 (7 bases). The source was PBMCs from the stem cell graft donor, collected from the stem cell graft. CDR3 coding DNA: TGCAGTGCTAGGTTTCCAGGGGGACTCGTTTCCGGGGAGCTGTTTTTT. Residues: CSARFPGGLVSGELFF.